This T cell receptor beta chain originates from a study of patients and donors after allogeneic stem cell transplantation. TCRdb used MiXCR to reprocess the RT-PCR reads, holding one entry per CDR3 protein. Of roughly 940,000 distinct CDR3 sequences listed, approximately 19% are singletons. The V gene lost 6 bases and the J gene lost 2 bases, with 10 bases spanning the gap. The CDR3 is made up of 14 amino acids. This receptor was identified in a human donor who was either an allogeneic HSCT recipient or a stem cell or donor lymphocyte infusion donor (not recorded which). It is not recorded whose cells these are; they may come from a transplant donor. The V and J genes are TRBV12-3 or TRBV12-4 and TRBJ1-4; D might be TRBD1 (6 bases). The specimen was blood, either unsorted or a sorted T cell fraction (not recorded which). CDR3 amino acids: CASRRTATNEKLFF. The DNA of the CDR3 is TGTGCCAGCAGACGGACAGCCACTAATGAAAAACTGTTTTTT.